This is a list of T cell receptor beta chains from one sample in a study of neoadjuvant anti-PD-1 for oral cavity cancer. The table came from immunoSEQ multiplex PCR; TCRdb's copy has only in-frame clones and leaves some out. The data show approximately 74,000 clones, with more than 80% seen just once and about 3.1% held by the top ten. The material sequenced was PBMCs, taken before nivolumab (anti-PD-1) treatment. The receptors stem from a person aged 35-80 years with oral cavity squamous cell carcinoma. Each CDR3 is given with its conserved first and last residue. Each record gives: V gene, J gene, D gene, CDR3 length, clone size, CDR3 DNA, CDR3 protein. D genes are given only for firm matches. Rows give clone size only sometimes, using once, few, many, or a class for an expanded clone.

TRBV27	TRBJ1-1	-	14	few	TGTGCCAGCAGTTTTTTCGCAGGGAACACTGAAGCTTTCTTT	CASSFFAGNTEAFF
TRBV6-5	TRBJ1-2	TRBD1	13	-	TGTGCCAGCAGGGAACAGGGGGGAAATGGCTACACCTTC	CASREQGGNGYTF
TRBV5-6	TRBJ2-2	-	14	-	TGTGCCAGCGCCTTGGGAGGGGGGACCGGGGAGCTGTTTTTT	CASALGGGTGELFF
TRBV5-1	TRBJ2-1	-	12	-	TGCGCCAGCAGCTTGGAGCGGAGTGAGCAGTTCTTC	CASSLERSEQFF
TRBV5-4	TRBJ2-7	-	13	-	TGTGCCAGCAGCTTCTACTCAGTCAGGGAGCAGTACTTC	CASSFYSVREQYF
TRBV6-1	TRBJ2-2	-	14	-	TGTGCCAGCACTATCGGCGCGAACACCGGGGAGCTGTTTTTT	CASTIGANTGELFF
TRBV6-6	TRBJ1-1	TRBD1	13	-	TGTGCCAGCTCCCAGGGGGTGAACACTGAAGCTTTCTTT	CASSQGVNTEAFF
TRBV6-6	TRBJ1-1	TRBD1	14	-	TGTGCCAGCAGTCTCTCGGGACAGGGGACTGAAGCTTTCTTT	CASSLSGQGTEAFF
TRBV9	TRBJ2-7	TRBD2	20	few	TGTGCCAGCAGCGTAGCTGGGACTAGCGGCGGCCTAGGGCCCTCCTACGAGCAGTACTTC	CASSVAGTSGGLGPSYEQYF
TRBV10-3	TRBJ1-2	-	12	-	TGTGCCATCAGTGACAGAGGCGATGGCTACACCTTC	CAISDRGDGYTF
TRBV2	TRBJ2-3	TRBD1	20	-	TGTGCCAGCACGAGAGACTTCCCGGGACAGGGAACCCGCGGCACAGATACGCAGTATTTT	CASTRDFPGQGTRGTDTQYF
TRBV11-2	TRBJ2-6	-	14	once	TGTGCCAGCAGCTTAGTTTTAGGGGCCAACGTCCTGACTTTC	CASSLVLGANVLTF
TRBV2	TRBJ2-1	TRBD2	14	-	TGTGCCAGCGAGGGACTAGCGGGACGGAATGAGCAGTTCTTC	CASEGLAGRNEQFF
TRBV5-1	TRBJ2-1	TRBD1	16	-	TGCGCCAGCAGCCCAACCGGGACAGGGGGCTGGAATGAGCAGTTCTTC	CASSPTGTGGWNEQFF
TRBV6-5	TRBJ2-4	-	15	-	TGTGCCAGCAGGCTCGGATCGGGAGCCAAAAACATTCAGTACTTC	CASRLGSGAKNIQYF
TRBV4-1	TRBJ1-5	TRBD1	13	-	TGCGCCAGCAGCCCGGACAGGGGTCAGCCCCAGCATTTT	CASSPDRGQPQHF
TRBV2	TRBJ2-7	TRBD2	13	-	TGTGCCAGCTCGGGAGGGACTAGCCTCGCGCAGTACTTC	CASSGGTSLAQYF
TRBV19	TRBJ2-4	-	12	-	TGTGCCAGTGGGACACCTAAAAACATTCAGTACTTC	CASGTPKNIQYF
TRBV19	TRBJ2-5	-	13	-	TGTGCCAGTAGTCTCGTAGGGGGGGAGACCCAGTACTTC	CASSLVGGETQYF
TRBV19	TRBJ2-7	-	14	-	TGTGCCAGTAGTATACGGGCCGGGACCTACGAGCAGTACTTC	CASSIRAGTYEQYF
TRBV2	TRBJ2-1	-	13	-	TGTGCCAGCAGCCCGGGCTTAGGGAATGAGCAGTTCTTC	CASSPGLGNEQFF
TRBV15	TRBJ2-2	-	16	-	TGTGCCACCAGCAGAGATCCCACACTTAACACCGGGGAGCTGTTTTTT	CATSRDPTLNTGELFF
TRBV30	TRBJ1-4	-	12	-	TGTGCCTGGAGTGTACAGGAACGAAAACTGTTTTTT	CAWSVQERKLFF